Below are 19 T cell receptor beta chains sequenced from a single sample in a study of blood T cell repertoires in COVID-19. The assay was immunoSEQ multiplex PCR, and TCRdb's table has in-frame clones only and misses some. The sample includes some 310,000 clones, 90% of them seen just once. Source material: peripheral blood. Receptor source: a woman aged 25 to 39 with COVID-19, enrolled during active disease.

This rearrangement joins TRBV7-3 to TRBJ2-2; 10 bases are a match to TRBD1. The CDR3 covers 17 residues. Trimming at V came to 4 bases and at J to 5 bases, leaving 10 bases not matched to a gene. Germline V gene data show CDR1 as SGHTA and CDR2 as FQGTGA. CDR3 sequence: CASSSRTGTGETGELFF. As DNA, the CDR3 is TGTGCCAGCAGCTCCAGGACCGGGACAGGGGAGACCGGGGAGCTGTTTTTT.

This clone was picked up one time. This chain joins TRBV5-4 and TRBJ1-2; a weak D match, TRBD1 (6 bases). Germline lookup yields CDR1 SGHNT and CDR2 YYREEE (reference sequence). With 3 bases removed from V and 4 bases from J, the gap between germline ends came to 10 bases. This CDR3 is built from 13 residues. The DNA of the CDR3 is TGTGCCAGCAGCTCGACAGGCCCCTATGGCTACACCTTC. It encodes CASSSTGPYGYTF.

The gene calls are TRBV29-1 and TRBJ2-7, with 10 bases that match TRBD1. The CDR3 runs 14 residues. In germline, CDR1 is SQVTM, CDR2 ANQGSEA. V was clipped by 5 bases and J by 1 base; unmatched bases: 5. The CDR3 DNA sequence: TGCAGCGTTCTGGGGACAGGGGTTTCCTACGAGCAGTACTTC. Its protein is CSVLGTGVSYEQYF.

This chain's CDR3 is CASSFRDSPNYGYTF. The CDR3 nucleotides read TGTGCCAGCAGCTTCCGGGACAGCCCTAACTATGGCTACACCTTC. The rearrangement links TRBV11-2 to TRBJ1-2; 7 bases fit TRBD1. The CDR3 runs 15 residues. The junction had 4 bases not matched to a gene; V was cut back by 3 bases and J by 0 bases. From germline, CDR1 is SGHAT and CDR2 FQNNGV.

This clone was detected ten times or more. The junction shows a germline mismatch at one end, possibly a read error. This chain joins TRBV11-3 and TRBJ2-3; 8 bases map to TRBD2. The germline V gene has CDR1 SGHNT and CDR2 YENEEA. The CDR3 is 15 amino acids. CDR3 sequence reads: CASSLEGLAGDTQYF. CDR3 in DNA: TGTGCCAGCAGCCTAGAGGGGCTAGCGGGTGATACGCAGTATTTT. Complete variable domain (other parts from reference TRBV11-3 and TRBJ2-3): EAGVVQSPRYKIIEKKQPVAFWCNPISGHNTLYWYLQNLGQGPELLIRYENEEAVDDSQLPKDRFSAERLKGVDSTLKIQPAELGDSAVYLCASSLEGLAGDTQYFGPGTRLTVL.

This chain connects TRBV27 to TRBJ1-2, with 12 positions matching TRBD1. Looked up from germline, CDR1 is MNHEY and CDR2 is SMNVEV (reference sequence). The V and J ends lost 3 bases and 4 bases, in that order; junction bases with no gene match: 6. The CDR3 has 16 amino acids. For the CDR3, the DNA is TGTGCCAGCAGTTTGAGGGGACAGGGGGCGGCCTATGGCTACACCTTC. As protein: CASSLRGQGAAYGYTF.

J is TRBJ2-7 and V is TRBV4-1; D possibly corresponds to TRBD1 (8 bases). Trimming removed 4 bases at V and 4 bases at J, with 14 bases between. This CDR3 comprises 14 residues. Per the germline V gene, CDR1 is MGHRA and CDR2 is YSYEKL. The chain's CDR3 is CASSRTGGEYEQYF. The CDR3 bases are TGCGCCAGCAGCCGCACAGGGGGGGAGTACGAGCAGTACTTC.

The rearrangement links TRBV14 to TRBJ2-5; a possible D gene is TRBD2 (6 bases). CDR3 length equals 12 residues. The germline V gene has CDR1 SGHDN and CDR2 FVKESK. Between the trimmed V and J ends, which lost 9 bases and 3 bases, there was a span of 11 bases. In nucleotides, the CDR3 is TGTGCCAGACGGGACTCAAAAGAGACCCAGTACTTC. This codes for CARRDSKETQYF.

The chain links TRBV3-1 (or the pseudogene TRBV3-2) to TRBJ1-1; a possible D gene is TRBD1 (5 bases). Trimming took off 0 bases at V and 10 bases at J, with 12 bases between the two ends. Per germline, CDR1 LGHDT and CDR2 YNNKEL (reference sequence). CDR3 length: 13 residues. The CDR3 DNA follows: TGTGCCAGCAGCCAAGATTTGAACGGGGGAGCTTTCTTT. Translated, it gives CASSQDLNGGAFF.

The CDR3 region is CASSQMSVNTGELFF. The CDR3 DNA is TGTGCCAGCAGCCAAATGTCAGTGAACACCGGGGAGCTGTTTTTT. The chain carries TRBV3-1 (or the pseudogene TRBV3-2) and TRBJ2-2; D not certain. Deletions cut 2 bases from V and 1 base from J, with 8 bases between. Germline CDR1 is LGHDT and CDR2 is YNNKEL (reference sequence). The length of the CDR3 is 15 residues.

The chain carries TRBV30 and TRBJ1-3, with D perhaps matching TRBD1 (5 bases). CDR1 GTSNPN and CDR2 SVGIG come from the germline V gene (reference sequence). The CDR3 extends over 16 amino acids. The V and J ends lost 2 bases and 0 bases respectively, with 14 bases between them. As DNA, the CDR3 is TGTGCCTGGAGTAGGGGCAGGACCAGCTCTGGAAACACCATATATTTT. Its translation is CAWSRGRTSSGNTIYF.

The chain employs TRBV7-4 and TRBJ1-5; 12 bases are shared with TRBD1. The CDR3 covers 17 residues. The junction had 9 bases not matched to a gene; V was cut back by 5 bases and J by 4 bases. In germline, CDR1 is SGHVT, CDR2 SQSDAQ. CDR3 loop: CASSRSRDRGRNQPQHF. The CDR3 bases are TGTGCCAGCAGCCGCTCCAGGGACAGGGGGCGAAATCAGCCCCAGCATTTT.

The chain uses TRBV2 and TRBJ2-3, with 13 positions matching TRBD2. V was clipped by 6 bases and J by 4 bases; unmatched bases: 10. CDR3 size: 17 residues. CDR1 SNHLY and CDR2 FYNNEI come from the germline V gene. CDR3 loop: CASRPWGLAGIADTQYF. CDR3 DNA sequence: TGTGCCAGCAGGCCTTGGGGACTAGCGGGAATTGCAGATACGCAGTATTTT.

J is TRBJ1-2 and V is TRBV6-6; D perhaps matches TRBD1 (6 bases). CDR3 length: 13 residues. The V end lost 4 bases, the J end lost 4 bases, and 10 bases lay between the germline ends. The V gene's germline CDR1 is MNHNY and CDR2 SVGAGI (reference sequence). In nucleotides, the CDR3 is TGTGCCAGCAGTTCTACAGGGCTCTATGGCTACACCTTC. It translates to CASSSTGLYGYTF.

The chain carries TRBV28 and TRBJ1-1; 8 nucleotides line up with TRBD1. V gave up 7 bases and J gave up 3 bases; unmatched junction bases: 13. The CDR3 sequence is 16 residues long. The germline CDR1 and CDR2 sequences are MDHEN and SYDVKM. CDR3 nucleotides: TGTGCCAGCATTGCGTATGCAGGGGGCAGGGACACTGAAGCTTTCTTT. Translating it yields CASIAYAGGRDTEAFF.

The chain employs TRBV6-5 and TRBJ2-3; 13 nucleotides align to TRBD2. V lost 6 bases and J lost 6; bases outside the gene matches: 6. The V gene's germline CDR1 is MNHEY and CDR2 SVGAGI. CDR3 length equals 15 residues. CDR3 bases: TGTGCCAGCAGCCGACTAGCGGGAGGTGGGGATACGCAGTATTTT. It codes for CASSRLAGGGDTQYF.

This clone has more than one count but fewer than ten. The chain couples TRBV7-2 to TRBJ2-7; 14 bases map to TRBD2. Germline CDR1 and CDR2: SGHTA and FQGNSA. The length of the CDR3 is 19 residues. Unmatched junction bases numbered 11, after V lost 1 base and J lost 3 bases. The CDR3 region is CASSLGTSGRRKGGYEQYF. The DNA for the CDR3 is TGTGCCAGCAGCTTAGGGACTAGCGGGAGGAGAAAGGGGGGCTACGAGCAGTACTTC.

This clone has only one observation. V gene TRBV11-2 combines with J gene TRBJ1-3; TRBD1 matches at 7 bases. Germline CDR1 SGHAT, CDR2 FQNNGV. CDR3 length: 15 amino acids. With V trimmed by 4 bases and J by 2 bases, 5 bases remained unmatched. The chain's CDR3 is CASSSYRGAGNTIYF. The CDR3 region has the DNA TGTGCCAGCAGCTCGTACAGGGGTGCTGGAAACACCATATATTTT.

The chain joins TRBV19 to TRBJ1-6; D is uncertain. The germline V gene has CDR1 LNHDA and CDR2 SQIVND (reference sequence). The CDR3 is made up of 15 amino acids. Trimming took off 3 bases at V and 10 bases at J, with 16 bases between the two ends. The chain's CDR3 is CASSIGGNRGSPLHF. As DNA, the CDR3 is TGTGCCAGTAGTATCGGAGGGAACCGCGGCTCACCCCTCCACTTT.